This TCR beta chain is from a study of siplizumab effects on memory and regulatory T cells. Per germline, CDR1 LNHNV and CDR2 YYDKDF (reference sequence). Trimming pared 2 bases from V and 6 bases from J, leaving 14 bases between. The CDR3 totals 15 residues. Assays were performed on 9.7 x 10^4 or so TCR templates per sample. Assay: immunoSEQ multiplex PCR; the TCRdb copy retains only in-frame clones and omits some. The table has more than 85,000 clones, roughly 94% seen once. V gene TRBV15 combines with J gene TRBJ1-3, with D possibly being TRBD1 (5 bases). This TCR was sampled from a human donor in good health. What was sequenced was Tregs sorted from blood. This chain's CDR3 is CATSRSRVSENTIYF. CDR3 in DNA: TGTGCCACCAGCAGATCCAGGGTATCGGAAAACACCATATATTTT.